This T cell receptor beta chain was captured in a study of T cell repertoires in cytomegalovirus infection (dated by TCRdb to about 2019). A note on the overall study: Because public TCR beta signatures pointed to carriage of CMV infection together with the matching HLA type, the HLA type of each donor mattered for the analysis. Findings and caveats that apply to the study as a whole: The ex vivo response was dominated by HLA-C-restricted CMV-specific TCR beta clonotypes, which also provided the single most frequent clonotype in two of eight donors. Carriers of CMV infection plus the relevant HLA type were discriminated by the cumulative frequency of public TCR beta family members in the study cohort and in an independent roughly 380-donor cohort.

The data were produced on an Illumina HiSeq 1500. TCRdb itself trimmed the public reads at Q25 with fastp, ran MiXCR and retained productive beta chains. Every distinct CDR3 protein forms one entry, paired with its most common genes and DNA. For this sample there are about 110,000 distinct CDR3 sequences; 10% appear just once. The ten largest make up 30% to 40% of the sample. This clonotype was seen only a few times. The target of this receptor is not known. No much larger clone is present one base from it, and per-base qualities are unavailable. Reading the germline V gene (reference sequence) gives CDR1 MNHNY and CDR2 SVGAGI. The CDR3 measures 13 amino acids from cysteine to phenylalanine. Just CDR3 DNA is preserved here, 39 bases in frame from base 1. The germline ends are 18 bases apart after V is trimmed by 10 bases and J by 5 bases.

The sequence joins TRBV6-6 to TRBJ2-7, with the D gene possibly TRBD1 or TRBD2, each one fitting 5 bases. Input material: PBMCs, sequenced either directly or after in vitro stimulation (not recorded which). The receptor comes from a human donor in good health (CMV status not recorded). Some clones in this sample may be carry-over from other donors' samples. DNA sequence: TGTGCCACTCAGGGCGGGTCGCGCAACGAGCAGTACTTC. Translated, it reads CATQGGSRNEQYF.